The clone carrying this T cell receptor beta chain has more than one count but fewer than ten. These data belong to a study of T cells after yellow fever vaccination. TCRdb independently ran MiXCR on the 5' RACE reads; one entry per CDR3 protein. The data contain approximately 550,000 distinct CDR3 sequences, about 19% of them singletons. The germline CDR1 and CDR2 sequences are SGHTA and FQGTGA. V was shortened by 2 bases and J by 2 bases, with 9 bases between the two germline ends. This CDR3 spans 15 amino acids. V gene TRBV7-3 combines with J gene TRBJ2-2, with D perhaps TRBD1 or TRBD2 (5 bases each). This specimen consisted of PBMCs, obtained 15 days after the yellow fever booster vaccination. This TCR was recovered from a man aged 30 to 39 who received the YFV17D yellow fever vaccine. CDR3 sequence: CASSLSRDNTGELFF. Here the CDR3 DNA reads TGTGCCAGCAGCTTATCCCGGGACAACACCGGGGAGCTGTTTTTT.